This T cell receptor (beta chain) was recorded in a study of early T cells in non-severe SARS-CoV-2 infection. Across the whole study: Unsorted whole-blood RNA was sequenced in bulk, leaving chains unpaired. Study results and caveats: Anti-spike CD8 responses were favored by VDJdb matching, which missed private and CD4 specificities.

Remarks on this clonotype: Antigen: not known.

The length of the CDR3 is 17 residues. V was pared by 2 bases and J by 0 bases, with 16 bases between. Germline CDR1 MNHNY, CDR2 SVGAGI (reference sequence). Tagging with unique molecular identifiers was applied to individual cDNA molecules. TCRdb ran MiXCR on the 5' RACE reads and lists one entry per CDR3 protein. The data hold more than 95,000 distinct CDR3 sequences, with around 14% observed a single time. The V gene is TRBV6-6, the J gene TRBJ1-1; D call uncertain. This receptor was taken from an adult who was a healthcare worker with PCR-confirmed SARS-CoV-2 infection or an uninfected control (not recorded which). Specimen: whole blood. The DNA for the CDR3 is TGTGCCAGCAGTTACCTCCTCCTCGGACTCGTGAACACTGAAGCTTTCTTT. This encodes CASSYLLLGLVNTEAFF.